The rows below give T cell receptor beta chains drawn from one sample of a study of blood T cell repertoires in COVID-19. Using immunoSEQ multiplex PCR, the repertoire was profiled, and TCRdb retains in-frame clones only, with some absent. The data contain fewer than 500,000 clones, more than 85% of them singletons. The sequencing input was peripheral blood. The receptor source for this set is a woman in her 30s with acute or convalescent COVID-19. CDR3s include the opening cysteine and the closing phenylalanine or tryptophan. D genes are given only for firm matches. Size tells how often a clone was seen (once, few, many) or the class of an expanded clone, and some rows leave it out.

CDR3 length	V gene	D gene	J gene	clone size	CDR3 protein	CDR3 DNA
16	TRBV18	TRBD2	TRBJ2-1	.	CASSPPWRGRYNEQFF	TGTGCCAGCTCACCACCGTGGCGGGGGAGGTACAATGAGCAGTTCTTC
14	TRBV7-9	TRBD2	TRBJ2-7	few	CASSAAGGSYEQYF	TGTGCCAGCAGCGCGGCCGGGGGGTCCTACGAGCAGTACTTC
13	TRBV30	.	TRBJ1-2	.	CAWMGQGMRGYTF	TGTGCCTGGATGGGGCAGGGGATGAGGGGCTACACCTTC
12	TRBV30	TRBD2	TRBJ2-5	.	CAEGKGGETQYF	TGTGCCGAGGGCAAGGGAGGGGAGACCCAGTACTTC
15	TRBV3-1/TRBV3-2	.	TRBJ2-7	.	CASSQGAKSSYEQYF	TGTGCCAGCAGCCAAGGAGCTAAGAGCTCCTACGAGCAGTACTTC
14	TRBV2	.	TRBJ1-2	.	CASSEARYADGYTF	TGTGCCAGCAGTGAAGCGCGGTATGCTGACGGCTACACCTTC
16	TRBV9	TRBD2	TRBJ2-2	.	CASSVSGGINTGELFF	TGTGCCAGCAGCGTTAGCGGGGGGATTAACACCGGGGAGCTGTTTTTT
13	TRBV30	.	TRBJ1-5	.	CAWSVQSNRPQHF	TGTGCCTGGAGTGTTCAAAGCAATCGGCCCCAGCATTTT
17	TRBV6-1	TRBD1	TRBJ2-1	few	CASSDTTGGAEYNEQFF	TGTGCCAGCAGTGACACCACAGGGGGCGCTGAGTACAATGAGCAGTTCTTC
16	TRBV6-5	.	TRBJ2-7	once	CASSYRIPDSSYEQYF	TGTGCCAGCAGTTACCGCATCCCCGACAGTTCCTACGAGCAGTACTTC
14	TRBV6-2/TRBV6-3	.	TRBJ1-2	.	CASSPGTPPYGYTF	TGTGCCAGCAGTCCCGGGACACCCCCGTATGGCTACACCTTC
11	TRBV25-1	.	TRBJ2-7	once	CASSASYEQYF	TGTGCCAGCAGTGCCTCGTACGAGCAGTACTTC
16	TRBV7-2	TRBD2	TRBJ2-5	.	CASSLSGTSGRETQYF	TGTGCCAGCAGCTTATCCGGGACTAGCGGGCGAGAGACCCAGTACTTC
13	TRBV30	.	TRBJ1-2	.	CAWGTENMVSYTF	TGTGCCTGGGGAACAGAGAATATGGTTAGCTACACCTTC
16	TRBV5-3	TRBD1	TRBJ1-1	.	CARSPGTGRRNTEAFF	TGTGCCAGAAGCCCCGGGACAGGGCGGCGGAACACTGAAGCTTTCTTT
13	TRBV3-1/TRBV3-2	.	TRBJ1-2	.	CASSQGDIYGYTF	TGTGCCAGCAGCCAAGGGGACATCTATGGCTACACCTTC
13	TRBV7-9	.	TRBJ2-2	.	CASSAANPGELFF	TGTGCCAGCAGCGCCGCTAACCCCGGGGAGCTGTTTTTT
16	TRBV2	.	TRBJ1-1	.	CASSEERGQLSTEAFF	TGTGCCAGCAGTGAAGAAAGAGGACAGCTGTCCACTGAAGCTTTCTTT
13	TRBV5-1	.	TRBJ1-4	.	CASSSGLNEKLFF	TGCGCCAGCAGCAGCGGGCTTAATGAAAAACTGTTTTTT
13	TRBV10-1	TRBD1	TRBJ2-1	once	CASSENTGGEQFF	TGCGCCAGCAGTGAAAATACAGGGGGTGAGCAGTTCTTC
14	TRBV5-1	TRBD1	TRBJ2-1	few	CASSPGTENNEQFF	TGCGCCAGCAGCCCCGGGACAGAGAACAATGAGCAGTTCTTC
11	TRBV28	.	TRBJ1-2	few	CASSSRDGYTF	TGTGCCAGCAGTTCCAGGGATGGCTACACCTTC
12	TRBV7-9	.	TRBJ1-2	.	CASSLQQGGYTF	TGTGCCAGCAGCTTACAACAGGGTGGCTACACCTTC
15	TRBV28	TRBD1	TRBJ1-4	.	CASSLPGQANEKLFF	TGTGCCAGCAGTCTTCCGGGACAGGCTAATGAAAAACTGTTTTTT
15	TRBV29-1	TRBD1	TRBJ2-2	.	CSVDDGQGRTGELFF	TGCAGCGTTGACGATGGACAGGGGAGGACCGGGGAGCTGTTTTTT
14	TRBV11-2	TRBD1	TRBJ1-4	.	CASTGQGRGEKLFF	TGTGCCAGCACCGGACAGGGGAGGGGTGAAAAACTGTTTTTT
16	TRBV7-3	.	TRBJ2-3	.	CASSKGDSYLTDTQYF	TGTGCCAGCAGCAAAGGTGACAGCTACCTCACAGATACGCAGTATTTT
13	TRBV6-2/TRBV6-3	.	TRBJ2-3	.	CASSLYRGYTQYF	TGTGCCAGCAGTTTATATCGGGGTTATACGCAGTATTTT